This T cell receptor beta chain was sequenced in a study of cytomegalovirus exposure and HLA in healthy donors. Study results and limitations: Most CMV-associated TCR beta chains were later found to appear HLA-restricted. Reports showed the classifier diagnosing cytomegalovirus status with high specificity and sensitivity. TCR sequences were mostly rare, though some public TCRs occurred in many donors.

V lost 3 bases and J 0 bases, leaving 7 bases between the germline ends. This CDR3 has 15 residues. The germline gives CDR1 SGHNT, CDR2 YYREEE (reference sequence). Note on this clone: The antigen is unknown.

With 60 Vbeta and 13 Jbeta primers, the PCR was carried out. The table came from immunoSEQ multiplex PCR; TCRdb's copy has only in-frame clones and leaves some out. The sample contains around 120,000 clones, over 60% of which appear only once. The source of this sequence is a woman aged 40 to 50 in good health and CMV-seronegative. The chain uses TRBV5-4 and TRBJ2-6; possibly TRBD1 for D (6 bases). Input material: PBMCs. CDR3 in amino acids: CASSSTGSGANVLTF. In DNA form, the CDR3 reads TGTGCCAGCAGCTCGACAGGCTCTGGGGCCAACGTCCTGACTTTC. Looking up the rest from reference TRBV5-4 and TRBJ2-6 gives the full variable domain: ETGVTQSPTHLIKTRGQQVTLRCSSQSGHNTVSWYQQALGQGPQFIFQYYREEENGRGNFPPRFSGLQFPNYSSELNVNALELDDSALYLCASSSTGSGANVLTFGAGSRLTVL.